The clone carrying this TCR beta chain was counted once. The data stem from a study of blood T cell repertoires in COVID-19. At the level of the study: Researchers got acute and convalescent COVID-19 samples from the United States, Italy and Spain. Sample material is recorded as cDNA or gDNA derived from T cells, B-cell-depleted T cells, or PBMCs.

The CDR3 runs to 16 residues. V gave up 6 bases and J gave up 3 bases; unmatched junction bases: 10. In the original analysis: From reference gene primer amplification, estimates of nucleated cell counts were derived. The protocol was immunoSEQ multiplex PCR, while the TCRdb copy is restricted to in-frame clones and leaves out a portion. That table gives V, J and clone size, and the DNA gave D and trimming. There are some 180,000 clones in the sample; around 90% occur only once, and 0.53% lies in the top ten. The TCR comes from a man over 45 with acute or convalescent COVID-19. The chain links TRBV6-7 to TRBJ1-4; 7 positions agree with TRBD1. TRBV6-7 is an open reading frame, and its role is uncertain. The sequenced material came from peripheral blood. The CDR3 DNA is TGTGCCAGCAGGGTATCTGACAGGGCGCCTAATGAAAAACTGTTTTTT. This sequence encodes CASRVSDRAPNEKLFF.